This TCR beta chain comes out of a study of T cells expressing NK-cell markers. Study information: Seven of the eight sequenced donors were classified as HCMV-seropositive, and one was classified as seronegative.

For each CDR3 protein, TCRdb gives one entry from its re-call of the 5' RACE reads, without DNA. This table lists 150,000 or so distinct CDR3 sequences. The CDR3 is 15 residues long. Looked up from germline, CDR1 is SGHAT and CDR2 is FQNNGV. This TCR came from a woman in her fifties or sixties in good health. The genes are TRBV11-2 and TRBJ2-5; TCRdb gives TRBD1 as the D gene, but with no DNA this cannot be confirmed. The sample taken for sequencing was blood T cells: a sorted CD56 or NKG2C T cell subset, CD4+ or CD8+ T cells, or bulk PBMC T cells (not recorded which). CDR3 loop: CASSPEDIEWETQYF.